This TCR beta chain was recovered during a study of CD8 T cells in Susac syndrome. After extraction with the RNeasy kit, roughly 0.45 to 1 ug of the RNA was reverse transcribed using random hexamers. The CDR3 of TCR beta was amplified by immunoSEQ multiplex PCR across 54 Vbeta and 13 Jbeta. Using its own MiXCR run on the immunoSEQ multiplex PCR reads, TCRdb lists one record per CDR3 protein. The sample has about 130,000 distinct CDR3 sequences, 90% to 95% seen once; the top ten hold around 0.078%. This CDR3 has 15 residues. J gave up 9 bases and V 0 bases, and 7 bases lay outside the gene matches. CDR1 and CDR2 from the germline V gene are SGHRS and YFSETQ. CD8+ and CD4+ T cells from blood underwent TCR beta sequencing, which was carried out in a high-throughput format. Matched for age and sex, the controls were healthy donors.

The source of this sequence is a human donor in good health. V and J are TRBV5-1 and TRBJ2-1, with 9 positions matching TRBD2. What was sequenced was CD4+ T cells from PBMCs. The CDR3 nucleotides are TGCGCCAGCAGCTTGGTGGCGGGAGGGCCAATTGAGCAGTTCTTC. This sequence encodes CASSLVAGGPIEQFF. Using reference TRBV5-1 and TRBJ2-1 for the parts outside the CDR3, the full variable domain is KAGVTQTPRYLIKTRGQQVTLSCSPISGHRSVSWYQQTPGQGLQFLFEYFSETQRNKGNFPGRFSGRQFSNSRSEMNVSTLELGDSALYLCASSLVAGGPIEQFFGPGTRLTVL.